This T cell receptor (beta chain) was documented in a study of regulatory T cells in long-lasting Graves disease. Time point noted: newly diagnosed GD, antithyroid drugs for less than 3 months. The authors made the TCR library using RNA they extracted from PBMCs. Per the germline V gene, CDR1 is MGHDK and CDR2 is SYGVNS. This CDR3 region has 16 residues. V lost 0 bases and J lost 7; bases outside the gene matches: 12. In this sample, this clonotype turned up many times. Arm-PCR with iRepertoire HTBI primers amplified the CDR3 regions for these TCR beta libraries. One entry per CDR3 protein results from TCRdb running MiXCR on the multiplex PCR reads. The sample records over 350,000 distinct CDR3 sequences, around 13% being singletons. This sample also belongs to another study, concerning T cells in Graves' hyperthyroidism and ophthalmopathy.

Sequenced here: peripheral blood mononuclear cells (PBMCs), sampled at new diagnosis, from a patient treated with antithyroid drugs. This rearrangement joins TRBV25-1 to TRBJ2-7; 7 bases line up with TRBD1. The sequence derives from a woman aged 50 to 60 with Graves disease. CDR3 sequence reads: CASSEYGTRTGLEQYF. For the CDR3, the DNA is TGTGCCAGCAGTGAATATGGAACGAGGACAGGTTTAGAGCAGTACTTC.